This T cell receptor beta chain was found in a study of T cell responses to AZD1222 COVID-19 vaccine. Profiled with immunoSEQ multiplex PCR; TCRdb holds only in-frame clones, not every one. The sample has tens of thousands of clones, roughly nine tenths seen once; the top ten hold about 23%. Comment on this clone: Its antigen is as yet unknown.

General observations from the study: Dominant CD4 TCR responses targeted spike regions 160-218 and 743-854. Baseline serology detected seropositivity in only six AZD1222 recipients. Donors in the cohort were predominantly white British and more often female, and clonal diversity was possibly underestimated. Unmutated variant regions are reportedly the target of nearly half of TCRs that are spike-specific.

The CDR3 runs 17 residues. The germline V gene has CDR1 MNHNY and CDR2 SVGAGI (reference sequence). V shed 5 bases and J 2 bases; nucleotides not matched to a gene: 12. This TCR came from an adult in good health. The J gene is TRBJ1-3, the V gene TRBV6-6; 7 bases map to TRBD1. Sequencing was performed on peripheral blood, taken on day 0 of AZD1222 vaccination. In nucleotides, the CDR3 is TGTGCCAGCAGTCATTTATTCGGGACAGTTCCTGGAAACACCATATATTTT. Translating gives CASSHLFGTVPGNTIYF.